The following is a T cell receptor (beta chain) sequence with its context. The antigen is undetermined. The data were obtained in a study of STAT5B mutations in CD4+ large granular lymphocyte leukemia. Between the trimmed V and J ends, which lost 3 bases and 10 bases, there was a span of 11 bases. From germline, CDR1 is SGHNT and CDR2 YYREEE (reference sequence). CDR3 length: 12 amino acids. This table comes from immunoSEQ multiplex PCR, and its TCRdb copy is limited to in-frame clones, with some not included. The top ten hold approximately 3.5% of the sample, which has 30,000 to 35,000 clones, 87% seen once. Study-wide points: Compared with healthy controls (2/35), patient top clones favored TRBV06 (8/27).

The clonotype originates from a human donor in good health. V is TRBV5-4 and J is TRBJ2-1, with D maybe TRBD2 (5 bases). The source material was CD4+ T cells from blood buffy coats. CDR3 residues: CASSSPWREQFF. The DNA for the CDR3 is TGTGCCAGCAGCTCACCCTGGAGGGAGCAGTTCTTC.